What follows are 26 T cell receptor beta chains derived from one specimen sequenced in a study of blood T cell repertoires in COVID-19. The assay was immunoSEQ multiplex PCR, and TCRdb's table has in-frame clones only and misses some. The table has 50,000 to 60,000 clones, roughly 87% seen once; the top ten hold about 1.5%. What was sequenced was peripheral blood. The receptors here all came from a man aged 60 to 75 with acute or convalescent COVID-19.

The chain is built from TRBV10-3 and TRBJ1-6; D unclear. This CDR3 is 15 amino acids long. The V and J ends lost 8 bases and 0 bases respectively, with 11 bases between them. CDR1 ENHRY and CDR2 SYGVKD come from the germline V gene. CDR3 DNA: TGTGCCATCTCATCTGCGAGCTCCTATAATTCACCCCTCCACTTT. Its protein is CAISSASSYNSPLHF.

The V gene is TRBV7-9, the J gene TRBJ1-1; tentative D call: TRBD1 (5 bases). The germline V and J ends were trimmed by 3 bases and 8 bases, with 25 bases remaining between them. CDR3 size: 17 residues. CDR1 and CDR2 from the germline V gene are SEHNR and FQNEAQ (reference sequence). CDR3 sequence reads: CASSFPPQGSLDPEAFF. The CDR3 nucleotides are TGTGCCAGCAGCTTCCCCCCCCAGGGAAGCTTAGATCCAGAAGCTTTCTTT.

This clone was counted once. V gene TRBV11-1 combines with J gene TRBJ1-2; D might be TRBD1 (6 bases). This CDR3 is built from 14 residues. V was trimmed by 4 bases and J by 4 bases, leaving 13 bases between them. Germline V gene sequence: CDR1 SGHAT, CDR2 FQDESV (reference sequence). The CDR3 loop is CASSSTTGSYGYTF. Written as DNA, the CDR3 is TGTGCCAGCAGCTCCACGACAGGTTCCTATGGCTACACCTTC.

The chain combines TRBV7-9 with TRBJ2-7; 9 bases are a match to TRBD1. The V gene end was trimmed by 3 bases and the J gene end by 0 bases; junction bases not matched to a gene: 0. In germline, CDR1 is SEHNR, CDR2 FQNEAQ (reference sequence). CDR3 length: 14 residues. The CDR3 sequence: CASSLTGGSYEQYF. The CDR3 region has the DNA TGTGCCAGCAGCTTGACAGGGGGCTCCTACGAGCAGTACTTC.

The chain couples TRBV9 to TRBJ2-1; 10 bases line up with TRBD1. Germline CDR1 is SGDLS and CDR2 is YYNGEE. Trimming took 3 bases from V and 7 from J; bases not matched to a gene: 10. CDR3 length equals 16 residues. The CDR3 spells CASSDGDRGLMNEQFF. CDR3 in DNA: TGTGCCAGCAGCGACGGGGACAGGGGCTTGATGAATGAGCAGTTCTTC.

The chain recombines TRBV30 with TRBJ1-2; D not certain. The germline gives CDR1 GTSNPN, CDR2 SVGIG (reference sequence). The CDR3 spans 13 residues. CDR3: CARWQEVPYGYTF. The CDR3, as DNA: TGTGCTCGATGGCAGGAGGTACCGTATGGCTACACCTTC.

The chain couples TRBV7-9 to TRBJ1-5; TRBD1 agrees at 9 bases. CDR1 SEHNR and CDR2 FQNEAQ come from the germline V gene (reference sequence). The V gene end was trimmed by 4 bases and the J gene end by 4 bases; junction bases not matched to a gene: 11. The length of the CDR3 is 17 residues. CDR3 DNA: TGTGCCAGCAGCTCCTGGGGCCGGGACAGGGATAATCAGCCCCAGCATTTT. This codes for CASSSWGRDRDNQPQHF.

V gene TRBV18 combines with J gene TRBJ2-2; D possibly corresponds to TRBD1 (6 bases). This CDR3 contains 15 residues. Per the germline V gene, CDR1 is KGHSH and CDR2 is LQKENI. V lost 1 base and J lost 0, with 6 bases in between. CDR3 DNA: TGTGCCAGCTCACCACGGACAGCGAACACCGGGGAGCTGTTTTTT. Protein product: CASSPRTANTGELFF.

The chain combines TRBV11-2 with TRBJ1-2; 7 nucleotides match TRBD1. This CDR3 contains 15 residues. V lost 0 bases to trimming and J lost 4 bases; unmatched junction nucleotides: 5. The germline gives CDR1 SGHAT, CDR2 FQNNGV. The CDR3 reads CASSLDGRGAYGYTF. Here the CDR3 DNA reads TGTGCCAGCAGCTTAGACGGCAGGGGGGCCTATGGCTACACCTTC.

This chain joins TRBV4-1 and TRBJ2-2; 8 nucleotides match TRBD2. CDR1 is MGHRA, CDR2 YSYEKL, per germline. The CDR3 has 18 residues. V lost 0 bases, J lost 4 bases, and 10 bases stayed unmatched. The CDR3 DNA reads TGCGCCAGCAGCCAAGATCGAGTTGGGACTAGGGGCACCGGGGAGCTGTTTTTT. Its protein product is CASSQDRVGTRGTGELFF.

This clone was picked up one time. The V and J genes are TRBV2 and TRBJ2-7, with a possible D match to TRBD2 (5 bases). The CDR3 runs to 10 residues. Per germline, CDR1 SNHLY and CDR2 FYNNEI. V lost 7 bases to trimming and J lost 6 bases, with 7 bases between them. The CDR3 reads CASKSGEQYF. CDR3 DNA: TGTGCCAGCAAGAGCGGCGAGCAGTACTTC.

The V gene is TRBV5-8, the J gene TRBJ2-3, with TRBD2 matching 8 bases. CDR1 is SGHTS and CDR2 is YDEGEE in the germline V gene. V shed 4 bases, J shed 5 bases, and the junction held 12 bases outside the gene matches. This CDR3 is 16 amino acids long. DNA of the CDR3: TGTGCCAGCAGCCTCGTTTACGGGGGGGCCCAAGATACGCAGTATTTT. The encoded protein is CASSLVYGGAQDTQYF.

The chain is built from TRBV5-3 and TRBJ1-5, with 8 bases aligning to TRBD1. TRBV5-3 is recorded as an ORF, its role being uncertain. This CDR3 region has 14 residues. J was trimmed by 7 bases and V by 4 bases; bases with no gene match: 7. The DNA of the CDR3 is TGTGCCAGAAGCCCGGGACAGGTGGAACAGCCCCAGCATTTT. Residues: CARSPGQVEQPQHF.

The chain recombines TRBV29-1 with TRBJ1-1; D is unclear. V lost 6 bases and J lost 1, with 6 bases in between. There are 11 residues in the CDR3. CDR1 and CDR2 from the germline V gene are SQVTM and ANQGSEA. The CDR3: CSVGWNTEAFF. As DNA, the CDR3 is TGCAGCGTCGGTTGGAACACTGAAGCTTTCTTT.

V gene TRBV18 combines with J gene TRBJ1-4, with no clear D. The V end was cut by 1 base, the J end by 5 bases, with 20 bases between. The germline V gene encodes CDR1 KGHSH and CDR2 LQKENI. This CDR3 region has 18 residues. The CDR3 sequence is CASSPLGSSLSRNEKLFF. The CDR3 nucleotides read TGTGCCAGCTCACCACTGGGGAGCAGCTTGAGCCGAAATGAAAAACTGTTTTTT. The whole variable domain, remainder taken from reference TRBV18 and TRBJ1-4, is NAGVMQNPRHLVRRRGQEARLRCSPMKGHSHVYWYRQLPEEGLKFMVYLQKENIIDESGMPKERFSAEFPKEGPSILRIQQVVRGDSAAYFCASSPLGSSLSRNEKLFFGSGTQLSVL.

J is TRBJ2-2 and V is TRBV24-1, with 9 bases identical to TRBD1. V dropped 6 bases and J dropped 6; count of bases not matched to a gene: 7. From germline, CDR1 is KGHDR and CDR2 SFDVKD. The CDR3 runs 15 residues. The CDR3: CATSNTGGASGELFF. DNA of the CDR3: TGTGCCACCAGTAATACAGGGGGCGCTTCCGGGGAGCTGTTTTTT.

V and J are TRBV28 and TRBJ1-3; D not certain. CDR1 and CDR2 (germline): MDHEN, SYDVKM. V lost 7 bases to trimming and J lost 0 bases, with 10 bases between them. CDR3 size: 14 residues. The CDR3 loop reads CASNSGFSGNTIYF. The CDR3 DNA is TGTGCCAGCAATTCAGGCTTCTCTGGAAACACCATATATTTT.

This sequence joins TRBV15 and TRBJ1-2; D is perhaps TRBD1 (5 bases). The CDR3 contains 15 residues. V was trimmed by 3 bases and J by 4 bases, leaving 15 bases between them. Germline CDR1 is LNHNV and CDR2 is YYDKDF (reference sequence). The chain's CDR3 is CATSREGHSPYGYTF. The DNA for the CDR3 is TGTGCCACCAGCAGGGAAGGACATTCCCCCTATGGCTACACCTTC.

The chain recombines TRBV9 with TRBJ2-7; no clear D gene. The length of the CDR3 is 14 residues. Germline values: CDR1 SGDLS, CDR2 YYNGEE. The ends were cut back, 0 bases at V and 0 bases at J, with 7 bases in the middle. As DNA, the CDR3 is TGTGCCAGCAGCGTAGCTTTGAGCTCCTACGAGCAGTACTTC. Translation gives CASSVALSSYEQYF. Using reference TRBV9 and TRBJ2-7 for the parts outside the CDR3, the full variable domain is DSGVTQTPKHLITATGQRVTLRCSPRSGDLSVYWYQQSLDQGLQFLIQYYNGEERAKGNILERFSAQQFPDLHSELNLSSLELGDSALYFCASSVALSSYEQYFGPGTRLTVT.

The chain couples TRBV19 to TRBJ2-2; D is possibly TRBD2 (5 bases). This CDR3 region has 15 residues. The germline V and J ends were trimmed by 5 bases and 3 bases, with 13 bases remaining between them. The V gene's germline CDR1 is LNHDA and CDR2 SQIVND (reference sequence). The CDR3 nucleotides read TGTGCCAGTAGTCGGGGAACTTCCTACACCGGGGAGCTGTTTTTT. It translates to CASSRGTSYTGELFF. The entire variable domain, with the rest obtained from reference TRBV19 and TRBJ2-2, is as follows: DGGITQSPKYLFRKEGQNVTLSCEQNLNHDAMYWYRQDPGQGLRLIYYSQIVNDFQKGDIAEGYSVSREKKESFPLTVTSAQKNPTAFYLCASSRGTSYTGELFFGEGSRLTVL.

The DNA of the CDR3 is TGTGCCAGCACCGGGATCAATTCACCCCTCCACTTT. It is translated as CASTGINSPLHF. V gene TRBV21-1 combines with J gene TRBJ1-6. TRBV21-1 is labeled a pseudogene. This CDR3 is built from 12 residues.

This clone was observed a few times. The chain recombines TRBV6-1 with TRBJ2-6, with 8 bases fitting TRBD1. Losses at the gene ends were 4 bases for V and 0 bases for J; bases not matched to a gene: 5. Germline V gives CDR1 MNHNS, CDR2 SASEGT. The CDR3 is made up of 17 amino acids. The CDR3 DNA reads TGTGCCAGCAGTGGGGACAGGAGGAGCTCTGGGGCCAACGTCCTGACTTTC. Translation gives CASSGDRRSSGANVLTF.

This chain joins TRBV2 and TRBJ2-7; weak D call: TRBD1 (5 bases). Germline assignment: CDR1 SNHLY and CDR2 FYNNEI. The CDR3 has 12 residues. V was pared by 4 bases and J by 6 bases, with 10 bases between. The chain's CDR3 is CASSVQGPEQYF. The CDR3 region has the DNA TGTGCCAGCAGTGTTCAGGGCCCCGAGCAGTACTTC.

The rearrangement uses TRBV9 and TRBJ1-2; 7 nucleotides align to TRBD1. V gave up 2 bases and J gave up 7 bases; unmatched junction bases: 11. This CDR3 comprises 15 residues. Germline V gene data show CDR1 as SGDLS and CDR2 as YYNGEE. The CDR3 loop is CASSVGQVLSGGYTF. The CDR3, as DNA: TGTGCCAGCAGCGTCGGACAGGTCCTTTCGGGTGGCTACACCTTC.

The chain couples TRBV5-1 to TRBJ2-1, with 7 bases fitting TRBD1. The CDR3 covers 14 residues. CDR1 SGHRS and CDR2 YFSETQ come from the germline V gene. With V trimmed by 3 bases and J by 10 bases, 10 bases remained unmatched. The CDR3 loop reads CASSSGQSTMEQFF. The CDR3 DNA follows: TGCGCCAGCAGCTCGGGACAGTCTACAATGGAGCAGTTCTTC.

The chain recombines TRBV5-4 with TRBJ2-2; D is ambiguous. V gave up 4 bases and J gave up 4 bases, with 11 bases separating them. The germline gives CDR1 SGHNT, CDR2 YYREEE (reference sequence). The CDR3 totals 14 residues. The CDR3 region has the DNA TGTGCCAGCAGCCCAGGTTGGGTCACCGGGGAGCTGTTTTTT. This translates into CASSPGWVTGELFF.